This T cell receptor (beta chain) was profiled in a study of shared clonotypes between healthy human individuals. Study-wide findings and caveats: Naive subsets generally had larger estimated richness than memory subsets. Compared with clonotypes that all four donors shared, non-shared clonotypes had lower generation probabilities.

Profiled with immunoSEQ multiplex PCR; TCRdb holds only in-frame clones, not every one. The repertoire holds fewer than 150,000 clones, with approximately 70% as singletons. This clone was picked up a small number of times. The antigen is not known. Germline V gives CDR1 ENHRY, CDR2 SYGVKD. Trimming left V 11 bases short and J 4 bases short, with 17 bases between. CDR3 size: 13 residues. Sequencing was performed on memory CD8+ T cells sorted from blood. The subset was: CD45RO+ cells pooled with CCR7-negative TemRA cells. This chain joins TRBV10-3 and TRBJ1-2; D not certain. This receptor was identified in a woman in her thirties in good health. CDR3 sequence: CACGPRGIYGYTF. In DNA form, the CDR3 reads TGTGCCTGCGGACCCCGAGGGATCTATGGCTACACCTTC.